Listed below are T cell receptor beta chains from one sample, sequenced in a study of regulatory T cells in long-lasting Graves disease. TCRdb re-derived calls from the multiplex PCR reads in MiXCR, one entry per CDR3 protein. Among hundreds of thousands of distinct CDR3 sequences listed, about 22% were seen once. The sample here was peripheral blood mononuclear cells (PBMCs), taken when the disease was refractory, from a patient treated with antithyroid drugs. These receptors were collected from a female donor with Graves disease. CDR3s include the opening cysteine and the closing phenylalanine or tryptophan. Fields, in order: J gene, V gene, clone size, D gene, CDR3 DNA, CDR3 protein. D genes are given only for firm matches. Where a row states a size, it is once, few, many or the class of an expanded clone; other rows omit it.

TRBJ1-2,TRBV28,many,NA,TGTGCCAGTAGAGGTAACTATGGCTACACCTTC,CASRGNYGYTF
TRBJ1-1,TRBV7-9,NA,NA,TGTGCCAGCAGCTCCCTAGAGATCCCGGGCCCCCGGCGGACTGAAGCTTTCTTT,CASSSLEIPGPRRTEAFF
TRBJ2-7,TRBV11-2,many,TRBD1,TGTGCCAGCAGCTCACTGGGACAGGCGGCCTACGAGCAGTACTTC,CASSSLGQAAYEQYF
TRBJ1-3,TRBV6-5,NA,NA,TGTGCCAGCAGTTACGAGGGCTCTGGAAACACCATATATTTT,CASSYEGSGNTIYF
TRBJ2-5,TRBV6-5,many,TRBD1,TGTGCCAGCAGTTGGACAGGGGGCGAAGAGACCCAGTACTTC,CASSWTGGEETQYF
TRBJ2-1,TRBV28,NA,TRBD2,TGTGCCAGCAGTTCCCATAGATGGTCTAGCGGGAGAGACAATGAGCAGTTCTTC,CASSSHRWSSGRDNEQFF
TRBJ1-2,TRBV28,many,NA,TGTGCCAGCAGTTTGCAGACTGACTATGGCTACACCTTC,CASSLQTDYGYTF
TRBJ1-1,TRBV7-9,few,NA,TGTGCCAGCAGCATCCCAATGGTTAACACTGAAGCTTTCTTT,CASSIPMVNTEAFF
TRBJ1-2,TRBV29-1,NA,NA,TGCAGCGTTGAAGAAAGGCTCACCACCCTCCTTTTGTTC,CSVEERLTTLLLF
TRBJ2-5,TRBV28,many,TRBD1,TGTGCCAGCAGTCTTCGTATCAGGACAGGGCTGGGGACCCAGTACTTC,CASSLRIRTGLGTQYF
TRBJ2-2,TRBV28,many,NA,TGTGCCAGCAGTGGGAGGCCCAACACCGGGGAGCTGTTTTTT,CASSGRPNTGELFF
TRBJ1-2,TRBV24-1,many,TRBD1,TGTGCCACCAGTGATCCGCAGGGGGCTAGTGGCTACACCTTC,CATSDPQGASGYTF
TRBJ1-1,TRBV12-5,many,NA,TGTGCTAGTGGTTTGTTAACGGGGGACACTGAAGCTTTCTTT,CASGLLTGDTEAFF
TRBJ1-4,TRBV28,NA,NA,TGTGCCAGCACCATGATCCGGGACACCGAACTGTTTTTT,CASTMIRDTELFF
TRBJ2-7,TRBV27,NA,NA,TGTGCCAGCAGTATCAACAGGGTTTACGAGCAGTACTTC,CASSINRVYEQYF
TRBJ2-3,TRBV27,NA,NA,TGTGCCAGCAGTTCCCGTGAGAGGGCTTCAGATACGCAGTATTTT,CASSSRERASDTQYF
TRBJ1-2,TRBV28,many,TRBD1,TGTGCCAGCAGTTTACAGGGGGACGACTATGGCTACACCTTC,CASSLQGDDYGYTF
TRBJ1-1,TRBV6-5,NA,NA,TGTGCCAGCAGTTACGGAGGTTCTGAAGCTTTCTTT,CASSYGGSEAFF
TRBJ2-3,TRBV7-9,NA,NA,TGTGCCAGCAGCTTAGTCGGGAGAGATACGCAGTATTTT,CASSLVGRDTQYF
TRBJ1-1,TRBV7-9,few,NA,TGTGCCAGCAGCTTAGGCTTAGGACTGTTCGACAACACTGAAGCTTTCTTT,CASSLGLGLFDNTEAFF
TRBJ1-1,TRBV10-3,many,NA,TGTGCCATCAGTGAGAAATCCTCACTGAACACTGAAGCTTTCTTT,CAISEKSSLNTEAFF
TRBJ1-2,TRBV20-1,NA,TRBD1,TGCAGTGCCCCGACAGGGATGGATGGCTACACCTTC,CSAPTGMDGYTF
TRBJ2-7,TRBV2,many,TRBD1,TGTGCCAGCAGTGAAGCTGGGACAGGCTCCTACGAGCAGTACTTC,CASSEAGTGSYEQYF
TRBJ2-3,TRBV11-2,NA,NA,TGTGCCAGCAGCTTAGACATGGGGTGGTCAGATACGCAGTATTTT,CASSLDMGWSDTQYF
TRBJ2-7,TRBV20-1,many,NA,TGCAGTGCTAGAAGGGGCAATGAGGAGGACGAGCAGTACTTC,CSARRGNEEDEQYF
TRBJ1-5,TRBV6-9,NA,TRBD1,TGTGCCAGCAGTTACCGGCGGACAGGCGCTAATCAGCCCCAGCATTTT,CASSYRRTGANQPQHF
TRBJ2-2,TRBV27,few,TRBD1,TGTGCGAGCAGGAGTACAGGGGGGAACACCGGGGAGCTGTTTTTT,CASRSTGGNTGELFF
TRBJ1-4,TRBV9,many,NA,TGTGCCAGCAGCGCCATGCGGGGCGGACCTGAAAAACTGTTTTTT,CASSAMRGGPEKLFF
TRBJ2-5,TRBV28,many,TRBD2,TGTGCCAGCAGTTCCTGGACTAGCGGGGGGGAAGAGACCCAGTACTTC,CASSSWTSGGEETQYF
TRBJ2-7,TRBV2,many,TRBD2,TGTGCCAGCATCGGGACTAGCGGTGGTGAGCAGTACTTC,CASIGTSGGEQYF
TRBJ2-5,TRBV20-1,NA,TRBD2,TGCAGTGCCGGGCTGGGACTAGCGGGAGTGGGAGGAGAGACCCAGTACTTC,CSAGLGLAGVGGETQYF
TRBJ1-6,TRBV6-2/TRBV6-3,many,TRBD1,TGTGCCAGCAGTTACGCGGCGAGGCAGGGGGGGAATTCACCCCTCCACTTT,CASSYAARQGGNSPLHF
TRBJ2-1,TRBV12-3/TRBV12-4,few,TRBD1,TGTGCCAGCAGCCCGGACAGGGACTACAATGAGCAGTTCTTC,CASSPDRDYNEQFF
TRBJ2-7,TRBV7-2,NA,TRBD1,TGTGCCAGCAGCCGTGACAGGGGTTTGGGCGAGCAGTACTTC,CASSRDRGLGEQYF
TRBJ2-7,TRBV3-1,few,NA,TGTGCCAGCAGCCAAGGTATCCCGGCTTCCTCCTACGAGCAGTACTTC,CASSQGIPASSYEQYF
TRBJ2-7,TRBV11-2,NA,NA,TGTGCCAGCTCCACGAATGGACAGTCCTACGAGCAGTACTTC,CASSTNGQSYEQYF
TRBJ1-4,TRBV19,few,NA,TGTGCCAGTAATGGGAAGGATAATGAAAAACTGTTTTTT,CASNGKDNEKLFF
TRBJ1-6,TRBV6-1,NA,TRBD1,TGTGCCAGCAGTCCCGACAGGGGGAGTTATAATTCACCCCTCCACTTT,CASSPDRGSYNSPLHF
TRBJ1-6,TRBV28,many,TRBD1,TGTGCCAGCAGATACAGGGGTGGCTATTCACCCCTCCACTTT,CASRYRGGYSPLHF
TRBJ2-1,TRBV7-8,NA,NA,TGTGCCAGCAGCTTGACTAGGACAGACACTGAGCAGTTCTTC,CASSLTRTDTEQFF
TRBJ2-7,TRBV27,NA,TRBD1,TGTGCCAGCAGTTTACGGGGGACAGGTGTCACCTACGAGCAGTACTTC,CASSLRGTGVTYEQYF
TRBJ2-7,TRBV19,many,TRBD1,TGTGCCAGTAAGGACAGGGGGACCTACGAGCAGTACTTC,CASKDRGTYEQYF
TRBJ2-3,TRBV9,NA,NA,TGTGCCAGCAGCGAGGACCCTAGCACAGATACGCAGTATTTT,CASSEDPSTDTQYF
TRBJ2-2,TRBV6-1,NA,TRBD2,TGTGCCACGCTTGACGGGACTAGCGGGAGTACCGGGGAGCTGTTTTTT,CATLDGTSGSTGELFF
TRBJ1-1,TRBV5-1,few,NA,TGCGCCAGCAGCTTGGCCAGATCGGGCAGTAGAAGGGAAGAAGCTTTCTTT,CASSLARSGSRREEAFF